This TCR beta chain was identified during a study of CXCR3-negative and CXCR3-positive naive CD8 T cells. Study observations and caveats: Comparison of naive CXCR3-negative and CXCR3-positive cells revealed similar TRBV-TRBJ usage, while memory cells differed. Similar levels of surface CD5 were seen between naive subsets; TCR strength was inferred from TRB CDR3 properties. The TRB CDR3s that CXCR3-positive naive cells carried were more hydrophobic than those of CXCR3-negative naive cells. CXCR3 levels fell partly with cryopreservation; most assays relied on fresh PBMCs.

About this clonotype itself: The antigen is undetermined.

The TRB cDNA libraries were prepared by 5' RACE with UMI labels. Reanalyzing the 5' RACE reads, TCRdb keeps one entry per CDR3 protein, without DNA. The sample's table shows 100,000 to 150,000 distinct CDR3 sequences. The CDR3 consists of 16 residues. In germline, CDR1 is SGHVS, CDR2 FQNEAQ. Sorts performed in triplicate captured 320,000 or so cells each from every CD8+ T cell subset. The TCR comes from a human donor in good health. Some clones in this sample may be carry-over from other donors' samples. Sequenced: naive CXCR3+ CD8+ T cells from blood. Regarding subset: CD45RO-CCR7+CD27+CD95- naive CD8+ T cells expressing CXCR3 (TNR3+). The V and J genes are TRBV7-8 and TRBJ2-5; the D call from TCRdb, TRBD2, cannot be confirmed without DNA. CDR3 region: CASSLTSGGAGETQYF.